The 11 T cell receptor beta chains below come from one sample, sequenced in a study of tissue T cells after allogeneic stem cell transplantation. The time point was: mouse harvest day 14 after allogeneic transplant. Tail vein injection delivered 10^7 T-cell-depleted bone marrow cells and 10^6 splenic CD5+ T cells. The repertoire was sequenced with immunoSEQ multiplex PCR; TCRdb's copy has only in-frame clones and lacks some. The data hold nearly 4,000 clones, with around half observed a single time. The specimen sequenced was gut tissue. The receptors stem from a female BALB/c mouse given C57BL/6 T cells with graft-versus-host disease after an allogeneic hematopoietic cell transplant.

Turning to this clone: Gene labels here are mouse ones. From the germline J gene comes the end of the CDR3, since the read stops 1 residue before it. The chain has TRBV26 and TRBJ2-7; 8 bases fit TRBD1. Germline CDR1 is KGHPV and CDR2 is FQNQEV (reference sequence). The CDR3 runs to 12 residues. The junction had 1 base not matched to a gene; V was cut back by 3 bases and J by 6 bases. This CDR3 reads CASSLDRGEQYF. The DNA read from the CDR3 is TGTGCCAGCAGTCTCGACAGGGGTGAACAGTAC.

As concerns this clone: Gene names and germline refer to mouse. The read terminates 1 residue before the CDR3 end, so the remaining end is supplied by the germline J gene. This sequence joins TRBV1 and TRBJ1-4; D gene unclear. V was trimmed by 2 bases and J by 7 bases, leaving 11 bases between them. The V gene's germline CDR1 is NSQYPW and CDR2 LRSPGD (reference sequence). The CDR3 has 14 residues. The CDR3 DNA, read in part, is TGCACCTGCAGTGCAAGGCAGATGAGCGAAAGATTATTT. Protein product: CTCSARQMSERLF. In full, the CDR3 is CTCSARQMSERLFF.

There are a few counts of this clone. Gene names follow the mouse nomenclature. The CDR3 goes on 1 residue after the read ends, and that part is filled in from the germline J gene. This sequence joins TRBV13-1 and TRBJ1-4; D gene uncertain. The CDR3 covers 15 residues. Trimming cost V 2 bases and J 0 bases, with 8 bases left between them. Germline V gene sequence: CDR1 NSHNY, CDR2 SYGAGN. The CDR3 loop is CASSDGPISNERLFF. CDR3 DNA, as far as it was read: TGTGCCAGCAGTGACGGGCCCATTTCCAACGAAAGATTATTT.

The sample holds a few counts of this clone. Genes and germline come from the mouse. The read comes to an end 1 residue before the CDR3 does, leaving the germline J gene to fill in the end. The V gene is TRBV5, the J gene TRBJ2-7; D is unresolved. Trimming took 0 bases from V and 1 from J, leaving 7 bases between them. CDR1 is LGHNA, CDR2 YNLKQL, per germline (reference sequence). This CDR3 has 14 residues. The sequenced CDR3 bases are TGTGCCAGCAGCCAAGATCGAGGTTCCTATGAACAGTAC. As protein: CASSQDRGSYEQY. The entire CDR3 is CASSQDRGSYEQYF.

Concerning this clone: Any gene name here is a mouse gene name. Read sequence stops 1 residue before the CDR3 end, and the germline J gene provides the missing end. The chain couples TRBV17 to TRBJ2-7, with D perhaps TRBD1 (5 bases). V was cut by 3 bases and J by 7 bases, with 7 bases left in between. The CDR3 has 11 residues. Germline lookup yields CDR1 MNHDT and CDR2 YYDKIL. This CDR3 reads CASSSEGEQYF. The CDR3 bases that were read are TGTGCTAGCAGTAGCGAGGGGGAACAGTAC.

Notes on this clone: Gene names and germline match the mouse. The read stops 1 residue short of the end of the CDR3; the missing end is completed from the germline J gene. The chain has TRBV3 and TRBJ2-4, with 10 positions matching TRBD2. Losses at the gene ends were 1 base for V and 5 bases for J; bases not matched to a gene: 6. The CDR3 has 16 amino acids. The germline V gene encodes CDR1 SNHLY and CDR2 FYNGKV (reference sequence). CDR3 bases read: TGTGCCAGCAGCTTAGGGCTGGGGGGGCGCAGAAACACCTTGTAC. This codes for CASSLGLGGRRNTLY. The whole CDR3 sequence reads CASSLGLGGRRNTLYF.

There are a few counts of this clone. Gene names refer to mouse genes. The CDR3 goes on 1 residue after the read ends, and that part is filled in from the germline J gene. The chain links TRBV23 to TRBJ2-7; TRBD2, the table's D call, was not compared with the DNA. The CDR3 runs 15 residues. Per germline, CDR1 KGHTA and CDR2 FQNQQP. CDR3 DNA, as far as it was read: TGCTCCAGCAGTCAACGGACTGGGGTCTCCTATGAACAGTAC. Translated, it gives CSSSQRTGVSYEQY. The entire CDR3 protein reads CSSSQRTGVSYEQYF.

Points on this clone: Germline and genes here are mouse. The read finishes 1 residue shy of the CDR3 end, and the germline J gene is used to complete it. V usage is TRBV23 and J usage is TRBJ1-3; the table's TRBD1 call for D was not verified on the DNA. The CDR3 length is 17 residues. The germline CDR1 and CDR2 sequences are KGHTA and FQNQQP. This chain's CDR3 is CSSSQSGGHLSGNTLYF. Partial CDR3 DNA: TGCTCCAGCAGTCAATCAGGGGGACATCTTTCTGGAAATACGCTCTAT.

Note on this clone: Gene names are mouse gene names. This chain's CDR3 is CASRETGAGNTLYF. Incomplete CDR3 DNA: TGTGCCAGCAGAGAGACAGGGGCTGGAAATACGCTCTAT. The V and J genes are TRBV13-3 and TRBJ1-3; 8 bases align to TRBD1. Read data end 1 residue before the CDR3 end; the end is taken from the germline J gene. J was trimmed by 2 bases and V by 5 bases; bases with no gene match: 3. There are 14 residues in the CDR3. Germline V lookup: CDR1 NNHDY, CDR2 SYVADS.

This clone was picked up a small number of times. Mouse germline and gene names are used. The CDR3 extends 1 residue past the end of the read, so its final part is completed from the germline J gene. This chain links TRBV26 with TRBJ2-3; D is undetermined. The V end was cut by 2 bases, the J end by 1 base, with 4 bases between. The CDR3 contains 13 residues. CDR1 KGHPV and CDR2 FQNQEV come from the germline V gene (reference sequence). The sequenced CDR3 bases are TGTGCCAGCAGTCTGGAGGGTGCAGAAACGCTGTAT. This encodes CASSLEGAETLY. The full CDR3 sequence reads CASSLEGAETLYF.

Worth noting for this clone: The gene symbols are mouse symbols. Read sequence stops 1 residue before the CDR3 end, and the germline J gene provides the missing end. V and J are TRBV23 and TRBJ1-4. From germline, CDR1 is KGHTA and CDR2 FQNQQP. This CDR3 spans 12 amino acids. The CDR3 spells CSSSQSHERLFF. The DNA read from the CDR3 is TGCTCCAGCAGTCAATCGCACGAAAGATTATTT.